This T cell receptor beta chain emerged from a study of T cells in Graves' hyperthyroidism and ophthalmopathy. CDR3 length: 16 amino acids. Germline values: CDR1 GTSNPN, CDR2 SVGIG (reference sequence). With 8 bases clipped from V and 5 bases from J, the junction kept 10 bases outside the gene matches. In regard to this clonotype: Its matching antigen is unknown.

Study-wide results and caveats: The authors' 13 V-J model separated ophthalmopathy from stable hyperthyroidism.

Researchers took RNA transcripts and amplified the TCR beta CDR3 regions from them. Primed by the HTBI set, a first-round RT-PCR was run on the TCR CDR3. Each CDR3 protein is one row after TCRdb ran MiXCR on the multiplex PCR reads. The data contain roughly 700,000 distinct CDR3 sequences, 17% of them singletons. The diagnoses drew upon clinical symptoms, serum thyroxine and TRAb, thyroid ultrasound and orbital computed tomography. Sequencing used blood. The TCR sequence derives from a man aged 45-65 years with Graves' hyperthyroidism. The chain has TRBV30 and TRBJ2-2, with 14 bases matching TRBD2. The CDR3 nucleotides are TGTGCCCGGGGCGGGACTAGCGGGAGTAGGACCGGGGAGCTGTTTTTT. Translated, it gives CARGGTSGSRTGELFF.